Below, 28 T cell receptor beta chains from the same sample are listed, as sequenced in a study of regulatory T cells in long-lasting Graves disease. Relying on iRepertoire HTBI primers and Arm-PCR of CDR3 regions, the team built TCR beta libraries. TCRdb reprocessed the multiplex PCR reads with MiXCR, giving one entry per CDR3 protein. The sample consists of a few hundred thousand distinct CDR3 sequences, approximately 25% of them appearing once. Specified time point: persistent/refractory GD, antithyroid drugs over 5 years with positive TRAb. Construction of the TCR library relied on RNA isolated from PBMCs. The sample consisted of peripheral blood mononuclear cells (PBMCs), taken when the disease was refractory, from a patient treated with antithyroid drugs. All receptors derive from a middle-aged woman with Graves disease.

This rearrangement joins TRBV5-1 to TRBJ2-2; D might be TRBD1 (6 bases). V was pared by 4 bases and J by 4 bases, with 17 bases between. Germline assignment: CDR1 SGHRS and CDR2 YFSETQ. The CDR3 has 16 residues. The CDR3 protein is CASSAGQLFVTGELFF. Written as DNA, the CDR3 is TGCGCCAGCAGCGCAGGACAGCTGTTTGTCACCGGGGAGCTGTTTTTT.

Ten or more counts support this clonotype. The genes are TRBV12-3 or TRBV12-4 and TRBJ2-5; D gene unclear. The CDR3 has 14 amino acids. V lost 5 bases, J lost 7 bases, and 17 bases lay in between. The DNA for the CDR3 is TGTGCCAGCAGTGCCGGGCAGGTCGGAATGACCCAGTACTTC. Translating gives CASSAGQVGMTQYF.

J is TRBJ2-1 and V is TRBV5-1; 7 nucleotides match TRBD2. The J segment lost 8 bases and the V segment lost 4 bases, leaving 12 bases of the junction unmatched. Per the germline V gene, CDR1 is SGHRS and CDR2 is YFSETQ. The CDR3 length is 15 residues. CDR3: CASSGGLGWIDEQFF. In nucleotides, the CDR3 is TGCGCCAGCAGCGGAGGACTAGGGTGGATCGATGAGCAGTTCTTC. Using reference TRBV5-1 and TRBJ2-1 for the parts outside the CDR3, the full variable domain is KAGVTQTPRYLIKTRGQQVTLSCSPISGHRSVSWYQQTPGQGLQFLFEYFSETQRNKGNFPGRFSGRQFSNSRSEMNVSTLELGDSALYLCASSGGLGWIDEQFFGPGTRLTVL.

In this sample, this clonotype turned up a few times. J is TRBJ2-7 and V is TRBV28; 10 bases agree with TRBD1. The CDR3 extends over 13 amino acids. From germline, CDR1 is MDHEN and CDR2 SYDVKM. Trimming cost V 5 bases and J 5 bases; bases outside gene matches: 3. For the CDR3, the DNA is TGTGCCAGCAGTCACGGGACAGGGGACGAGCAGTACTTC. This gives the protein CASSHGTGDEQYF.

There are a few counts of this clonotype. The V and J genes are TRBV7-2 and TRBJ1-5; D gene uncertain. V was cut by 1 base and J by 3 bases, with 10 bases left in between. Germline V gene data show CDR1 as SGHTA and CDR2 as FQGNSA. The CDR3 runs to 15 residues. CDR3 residues: CASSLVGPNNQPQHF. The DNA for the CDR3 is TGTGCCAGCAGCTTAGTCGGGCCAAACAATCAGCCCCAGCATTTT. Full variable domain (outside the CDR3, taken from reference TRBV7-2 and TRBJ1-5): GAGVSQSPSNKVTEKGKDVELRCDPISGHTALYWYRQSLGQGLEFLIYFQGNSAPDKSGLPSDRFSAERTGGSVSTLTIQRTQQEDSAVYLCASSLVGPNNQPQHFGDGTRLSIL.

The J gene is TRBJ1-6, the V gene TRBV20-1; D not certain. This CDR3 is 15 amino acids long. In germline, CDR1 is DFQATT, CDR2 SNEGSKA (reference sequence). The germline V and J ends were trimmed by 6 bases and 6 bases, with 18 bases remaining between them. The chain's CDR3 is CSAHSRELINSPLHF. The CDR3 bases are TGCAGTGCGCACTCTCGGGAACTGATTAATTCACCCCTCCACTTT.

This clonotype was detected ten times or more. The chain combines TRBV28 with TRBJ1-6, with D unresolved. Germline values: CDR1 MDHEN, CDR2 SYDVKM. The CDR3 is 14 amino acids. Trimming pared 6 bases from V and 7 bases from J, leaving 13 bases between. As DNA, the CDR3 is TGTGCCAGCAGGGTCACCCTTAGCAATTCACCCCTCCACTTT. This encodes CASRVTLSNSPLHF.

This clonotype appeared many times. The chain joins TRBV2 to TRBJ1-5; weak D call: TRBD1 (6 bases). V lost 4 bases to trimming and J lost 2 bases, with 9 bases between them. Germline V gene lookup returns CDR1 SNHLY and CDR2 FYNNEI. This CDR3 contains 14 residues. In DNA form, the CDR3 reads TGTGCCAGCAGTGCAGGGGTCGGCAATCAGCCCCAGCATTTT. Its protein product is CASSAGVGNQPQHF.

This clonotype was seen a handful of times. The V and J genes are TRBV6-1 and TRBJ2-7; D gene ambiguous. The germline V gene has CDR1 MNHNS and CDR2 SASEGT. The CDR3 totals 12 residues. Trimming removed 5 bases at V and 6 bases at J, with 11 bases between. CDR3 DNA sequence: TGTGCCAGCAGTAGTTTTAAGCGCGAGCAGTACTTC. It encodes CASSSFKREQYF.

This clonotype was recorded many times. V gene TRBV6-1 combines with J gene TRBJ2-2; D is ambiguous. Germline assignment: CDR1 MNHNS and CDR2 SASEGT. CDR3 length: 13 amino acids. Deletions cut 8 bases from V and 1 base from J, with 8 bases between. The CDR3 sequence is CASSGLNTGELFF. As DNA, the CDR3 is TGTGCCAGCTCTGGCCTGAACACCGGGGAGCTGTTTTTT.

The V gene is TRBV20-1, the J gene TRBJ2-5, with D possibly matching TRBD2 (5 bases). The V end lost 4 bases, the J end lost 5 bases, and 17 bases lay between the germline ends. This CDR3 is 14 amino acids long. Germline-derived CDR1 and CDR2 are DFQATT and SNEGSKA (reference sequence). The DNA for the CDR3 is TGCAGTGCTAACGGGATTCTCTTTGGGGAGACCCAGTACTTC. Amino acid sequence: CSANGILFGETQYF.

The chain uses TRBV4-1 and TRBJ1-2; TRBD1 aligns across 8 bases. The CDR3 has 15 amino acids. Germline CDR1 is MGHRA and CDR2 is YSYEKL. The junction had 8 bases not matched to a gene; V was cut back by 2 bases and J by 6 bases. As DNA, the CDR3 is TGCGCCAGCAGCCAACCACCACAGGGGGTTCATGGCTACACCTTC. It yields the protein CASSQPPQGVHGYTF.

This clonotype showed up many times. The rearrangement links TRBV2 to TRBJ2-5; D remains ambiguous. Trimming took 5 bases from V and 2 from J, leaving 15 bases between them. Per the germline V gene, CDR1 is SNHLY and CDR2 is FYNNEI. The CDR3 has 15 amino acids. CDR3 sequence: CASSLDRATQETQYF. DNA of the CDR3: TGTGCCAGCAGTTTGGATAGGGCCACACAAGAGACCCAGTACTTC.

This clonotype showed up many times. This chain links TRBV5-1 with TRBJ1-5; D gene uncertain. V was shortened by 4 bases and J by 3 bases, with 17 bases between the two germline ends. In germline, CDR1 is SGHRS, CDR2 YFSETQ. The length of the CDR3 is 16 residues. The CDR3: CASSQDPLPANQPQHF. CDR3 nucleotides: TGCGCCAGCAGCCAGGACCCCCTACCTGCCAATCAGCCCCAGCATTTT.

This clonotype was seen repeatedly, ten times or more. The chain recombines TRBV20-1 with TRBJ2-5; 9 nucleotides line up with TRBD1. CDR3 length: 13 amino acids. Germline CDR1 reads DFQATT; CDR2 reads SNEGSKA (reference sequence). Germline trimming cut 5 bases from V and 5 bases from J; bases unmatched to any gene: 6. The CDR3 DNA reads as TGCAGTGCTCTAGGACAGGGGAGGGAGACCCAGTACTTC. Translation gives CSALGQGRETQYF.

The rearrangement joins TRBV7-2 to TRBJ1-1, with D perhaps matching TRBD1 (5 bases). Trimming took off 3 bases at V and 4 bases at J, with 15 bases between the two ends. Germline-derived CDR1 and CDR2 are SGHTA and FQGNSA. The length of the CDR3 is 15 residues. CDR3 sequence (DNA): TGTGCCAGCAGCTTGGTGAATCCAGGGACCACTGAAGCTTTCTTT. It specifies CASSLVNPGTTEAFF.

This chain connects TRBV2 to TRBJ2-7; D perhaps matches TRBD1 (5 bases). Germline assignment: CDR1 SNHLY and CDR2 FYNNEI. V gave up 6 bases and J gave up 4 bases, with 19 bases separating them. This CDR3 has 15 residues. The chain's CDR3 is CASSADHMKGYEQYF. The DNA for the CDR3 is TGTGCCAGCAGCGCGGACCATATGAAGGGGTACGAGCAGTACTTC.

This clonotype was found many times. This chain links TRBV3-1 with TRBJ2-7, with 8 positions matching TRBD2. Trimming took 1 base from V and 0 from J; bases not matched to a gene: 2. This CDR3 comprises 15 residues. Germline V lookup: CDR1 LGHDT, CDR2 YNNKEL (reference sequence). The CDR3 coding sequence is TGTGCCAGCAGCCAAGTGGCGGGAGGCTCCTACGAGCAGTACTTC. Translated, it gives CASSQVAGGSYEQYF.

The V call is TRBV19, the J call TRBJ2-4, with D unresolved. The CDR3 spans 15 residues. V shed 5 bases and J shed 6 bases, with 17 bases lying between them. Germline CDR1 reads LNHDA; CDR2 reads SQIVND (reference sequence). This CDR3 is CASSDGGRLSNIQYF. The CDR3 DNA follows: TGTGCCAGTAGTGACGGTGGCAGGCTATCAAACATTCAGTACTTC.

The table lists this clonotype with many counts. The chain recombines TRBV11-2 with TRBJ2-7; TRBD1 or TRBD2 may be the D gene (6 bases each). Per germline, CDR1 SGHAT and CDR2 FQNNGV. The CDR3 is made up of 14 amino acids. V was pared by 3 bases and J by 6 bases, with 15 bases between. Here the CDR3 DNA reads TGTGCCAGCAGCTTGTGGGGGGCCGGGCTCGAGCAGTACTTC. As protein: CASSLWGAGLEQYF. The full variable domain, with the rest looked up from reference TRBV11-2 and TRBJ2-7, is EAGVAQSPRYKIIEKRQSVAFWCNPISGHATLYWYQQILGQGPKLLIQFQNNGVVDDSQLPKDRFSAERLKGVDSTLKIQPAKLEDSAVYLCASSLWGAGLEQYFGPGTRLTVT.

The chain recombines TRBV20-1 with TRBJ2-1, with D perhaps being TRBD1 or TRBD2 (5 bases each). Trimming took off 4 bases at V and 3 bases at J, with 19 bases between the two ends. The CDR3 contains 16 residues. Germline CDR1 DFQATT, CDR2 SNEGSKA (reference sequence). CDR3 loop: CSATPRGREHYNEQFF. The CDR3 nucleotides are TGCAGTGCTACCCCCCGAGGCAGGGAGCACTACAATGAGCAGTTCTTC.

The chain links TRBV30 to TRBJ2-2; TRBD2 agrees at 7 bases. In germline, CDR1 is GTSNPN, CDR2 SVGIG (reference sequence). V shed 3 bases, J shed 4 bases, and the junction held 5 bases outside the gene matches. The CDR3 consists of 14 residues. CDR3 region: CAWSVGGSTGELFF. The CDR3 DNA follows: TGTGCCTGGAGCGTGGGAGGGAGCACCGGGGAGCTGTTTTTT.

The rearrangement uses TRBV7-9 and TRBJ2-1; possibly TRBD2 for D (6 bases). Germline loops: CDR1 SEHNR, CDR2 FQNEAQ (reference sequence). Trimming left V 4 bases short and J 8 bases short, with 9 bases between. The CDR3 runs to 12 residues. The CDR3 DNA follows: TGTGCCAGCAGCTATAGGAGGGATGAGCAGTTCTTC. Translated, it gives CASSYRRDEQFF.

This clonotype was recorded many times. This chain's CDR3 is CASSFDYRSPSYEQYF. CDR3 coding DNA: TGTGCCAGCAGTTTCGATTACCGTTCACCTTCCTACGAGCAGTACTTC. This chain uses TRBV28 with TRBJ2-7; D unclear. Germline-derived CDR1 and CDR2 are MDHEN and SYDVKM. V gave up 3 bases and J gave up 1 base, with 16 bases separating them. The CDR3 is 16 amino acids. Looking up the rest from reference TRBV28 and TRBJ2-7 gives the full variable domain: DVKVTQSSRYLVKRTGEKVFLECVQDMDHENMFWYRQDPGLGLRLIYFSYDVKMKEKGDIPEGYSVSREKKERFSLILESASTNQTSMYLCASSFDYRSPSYEQYFGPGTRLTVT.

The chain has TRBV6-1 and TRBJ2-7, with TRBD1 identical over 10 bases. Trimming cost V 10 bases and J 0 bases; bases outside gene matches: 9. Germline V CDR1 and CDR2: MNHNS, SASEGT. The CDR3 has 15 amino acids. CDR3 protein: CATYPGQGGSYEQYF. CDR3 sequence (DNA): TGTGCCACTTACCCTGGACAGGGGGGCTCCTACGAGCAGTACTTC.

This clonotype was observed a few times. The gene calls are TRBV24-1 and TRBJ2-2; TRBD2 matches at 8 bases. This CDR3 comprises 17 residues. V shed 1 base, J shed 4 bases, and the junction held 7 bases outside the gene matches. Germline CDR1 KGHDR, CDR2 SFDVKD. The CDR3 nucleotides are TGTGCCACCAGTGATTTTACTAGCGGCCAACTCACCGGGGAGCTGTTTTTT. Its translation is CATSDFTSGQLTGELFF.

This clonotype showed up just a few times. The J gene is TRBJ1-3, the V gene TRBV4-1, with a tentative D call TRBD1 (6 bases). Trimming took 0 bases from V and 4 from J, leaving 13 bases between them. CDR1 is MGHRA, CDR2 YSYEKL, per germline. This CDR3 has 16 amino acids. CDR3 in amino acids: CASSQDAGARGNTIYF. DNA of the CDR3: TGCGCCAGCAGCCAAGATGCGGGGGCGCGGGGAAACACCATATATTTT.

This clonotype was seen more than once but under ten times. This chain connects TRBV5-6 to TRBJ2-7; no definite D call. CDR3 length: 13 amino acids. The germline gives CDR1 SGHDT, CDR2 YYEEEE. V was trimmed by 5 bases and J by 4 bases, leaving 13 bases between them. The CDR3: CASRLTGSYEQYF. The CDR3 DNA is TGTGCCAGCAGGTTGACCGGGTCATACGAGCAGTACTTC.